The 21 T cell receptor beta chains given below trace back to one sample, sequenced in a study of beta chain features in type 1 diabetes. Expressed TCRB transcripts got sequenced, as all isolated RNA was reverse transcribed. Method: immunoSEQ multiplex PCR; TCRdb's copy keeps in-frame clones and lacks some. The table lists approximately 160,000 clones, about 8.1% of them singletons. What was sequenced was central memory CD4+ T cells from blood. These receptors came from a man between 18 and 29 years old in good health.

This clone has a handful of counts. The genes are TRBV7-3 and TRBJ2-3, with 7 bases lining up with TRBD2. The CDR3 has 15 amino acids. V gave up 5 bases and J gave up 6 bases; unmatched junction bases: 11. CDR1 and CDR2 from the germline V gene are SGHTA and FQGTGA. In DNA form, the CDR3 reads TGTGCCAGCAGCACCCAAGCGGGGATGGCGGATACGCAGTATTTT. Amino acid sequence: CASSTQAGMADTQYF. The variable domain in full, with the rest retrieved from reference TRBV7-3 and TRBJ2-3, is GAGVSQTPSNKVTEKGKYVELRCDPISGHTALYWYRQSLGQGPEFLIYFQGTGAADDSGLPNDRFFAVRPEGSVSTLKIQRTERGDSAVYLCASSTQAGMADTQYFGPGTRLTVL.

Details on this clone: This sequence may be a read error, since a much larger clone differs from it by one base. The chain recombines TRBV7-2 with TRBJ1-4; 7 bases are a match to TRBD1. The V gene end was trimmed by 5 bases and the J gene end by 5 bases; junction bases not matched to a gene: 2. Per the germline V gene, CDR1 is SGHTA and CDR2 is FQGNSA. The CDR3 covers 13 residues. The CDR3 DNA reads TGTGCCAGCAGCGCGGGACAGAATGAAAAACTGTTTTTT. This codes for CASSAGQNEKLFF.

In regard to this clone: At one of its ends the junction is not consistent with the germline gene, which may arise from a read error. V is TRBV4-2 and J is TRBJ2-2; 16 bases are shared with TRBD2. This CDR3 has 20 residues. CDR1 and CDR2 from the germline V gene are LGHNA and YNFKEQ. DNA of the CDR3: TGTGCCAGCAGCCAAGATGAGGGACTAGCGGGGGGGCCGAATACCGGGGAGCTGTTTTTT. Translating it yields CASSQDEGLAGGPNTGELFF.

The sample holds a few counts of this clone. V usage is TRBV7-9 and J usage is TRBJ2-3; TRBD2 matches 10 bases. This CDR3 comprises 16 residues. The germline gives CDR1 SEHNR, CDR2 FQNEAQ (reference sequence). Trimming took 6 bases from V and 4 from J; bases not matched to a gene: 10. As DNA, the CDR3 is TGTGCCAGCAGAGCCCGAGGGACTAGCGTCTCAGATACGCAGTATTTT. Translated: CASRARGTSVSDTQYF.

The chain couples TRBV30 to TRBJ1-2, with TRBD1 identical over 7 bases. V was clipped by 0 bases and J by 10 bases; unmatched bases: 5. This CDR3 is built from 12 residues. The germline CDR1 and CDR2 sequences are GTSNPN and SVGIG (reference sequence). For the CDR3, the DNA is TGTGCCTGGAGTGTGGGACAGAGTACCTACACCTTC. It specifies CAWSVGQSTYTF.

A word on this clone: The junction shows a germline mismatch at one end, possibly a read error. Distinct nucleotide sequences in the sample also encode this CDR3. This chain links TRBV7-9 with TRBJ2-2; 10 bases align to TRBD1. The CDR3 runs to 15 residues. The germline gives CDR1 SEHNR, CDR2 FQNEAQ (reference sequence). The CDR3: CASSPGQGLTGELFF. DNA for the CDR3: TGTGCCAGCAGCCCGGGACAGGGGTTAACCGGGGAGCTGTTCTTT.

This clone was seen repeatedly, ten times or more. The chain uses TRBV7-9 and TRBJ1-2, with a possible D match to TRBD1 (5 bases). The germline V and J ends were trimmed by 5 bases and 8 bases, with 12 bases remaining between them. This CDR3 region has 12 residues. The germline gives CDR1 SEHNR, CDR2 FQNEAQ (reference sequence). For the CDR3, the DNA is TGTGCCAGCAGCCCGTCAGGGTCGGGCTACACCTTC. This sequence encodes CASSPSGSGYTF.

This clone has just a few counts. The V and J genes are TRBV10-3 and TRBJ2-2; D may be TRBD1 (6 bases). Germline V gives CDR1 ENHRY, CDR2 SYGVKD. The CDR3 has 17 amino acids. Between the trimmed V and J ends, which lost 2 bases and 7 bases, there was a span of 20 bases. Here the CDR3 reads CAISERSQGVLSGELFF. The CDR3 DNA reads as TGTGCCATCAGTGAGAGGTCACAGGGCGTCCTAAGCGGGGAGCTGTTTTTT.

This clone has more than one count but fewer than ten. One end of the junction is discordant with germline, which a read error may explain. This chain uses TRBV5-4 with TRBJ1-3; no clear D. Germline V lookup: CDR1 SGHNT, CDR2 YYREEE (reference sequence). The CDR3 sequence is 13 residues long. The chain's CDR3 is CASSQAPGNTIYF. DNA of the CDR3: TGCGCCAGCAGCCAAGCCCCTGGAAACACCATATATTTT.

This sequence joins TRBV19 and TRBJ1-4, with D perhaps TRBD1 (5 bases). This CDR3 has 14 amino acids. The germline V gene encodes CDR1 LNHDA and CDR2 SQIVND (reference sequence). The ends were cut back, 7 bases at V and 3 bases at J, with 12 bases in the middle. CDR3 DNA sequence: TGTGCCAGTACCGACAGTCCGGCTAATGAAAAACTGTTTTTT. The encoded protein is CASTDSPANEKLFF.

The V and J genes are TRBV5-6 and TRBJ2-3, with 12 positions matching TRBD1. Per the germline V gene, CDR1 is SGHDT and CDR2 is YYEEEE. The V segment lost 4 bases and the J segment 4 bases; nucleotides outside the gene matches: 13. The CDR3 runs to 18 residues. The CDR3 sequence: CASSHGTGGSLRADTQYF. In nucleotides, the CDR3 is TGTGCCAGCAGCCACGGGACAGGGGGCAGTTTAAGGGCAGATACGCAGTATTTT. The full variable domain, with the rest looked up from reference TRBV5-6 and TRBJ2-3, is DAGVTQSPTHLIKTRGQQVTLRCSPKSGHDTVSWYQQALGQGPQFIFQYYEEEERQRGNFPDRFSGHQFPNYSSELNVNALLLGDSALYLCASSHGTGGSLRADTQYFGPGTRLTVL.

This clone turned up a few times. The chain links TRBV7-9 to TRBJ2-3, with TRBD1 as a possible D gene (6 bases). V was shortened by 6 bases and J by 4 bases, with 17 bases between the two germline ends. This CDR3 spans 15 amino acids. Germline loops: CDR1 SEHNR, CDR2 FQNEAQ (reference sequence). This CDR3 reads CASSLGETGPDTQYF. The CDR3 DNA reads TGTGCCAGCAGTCTCGGCGAAACAGGGCCAGATACGCAGTATTTT.

The sample holds a few counts of this clone. The chain has TRBV5-6 and TRBJ2-1, with D hard to call. Germline V gives CDR1 SGHDT, CDR2 YYEEEE. V was pared by 2 bases and J by 4 bases, with 4 bases between. The CDR3 totals 12 residues. CDR3 loop: CASSFRYNEQFF. DNA of the CDR3: TGTGCCAGCAGCTTCAGGTACAATGAGCAGTTCTTC.

V gene TRBV6-6 combines with J gene TRBJ1-3, with TRBD1 identical over 9 bases. The ends lost 0 bases at V and 6 bases at J; junction bases unmatched: 6. The CDR3 has 16 amino acids. Germline V CDR1 and CDR2: MNHNY, SVGAGI (reference sequence). The CDR3 region is CASSYSWTGVTNTIYF. The CDR3 coding sequence is TGTGCCAGCAGTTACTCGTGGACAGGGGTGACAAACACCATATATTTT.

This chain connects TRBV18 to TRBJ1-5, with D perhaps matching TRBD1 (6 bases). This CDR3 spans 13 amino acids. Trimming removed 6 bases from V and 2 bases from J, with 8 bases in between. CDR1 and CDR2 (germline): KGHSH, LQKENI. The CDR3 reads CASSRQGNQPQHF. The CDR3 nucleotides read TGTGCCAGCTCTCGACAGGGCAATCAGCCCCAGCATTTT.

V usage is TRBV28 and J usage is TRBJ2-7; 9 bases align to TRBD1. This CDR3 has 14 residues. The germline CDR1 and CDR2 sequences are MDHEN and SYDVKM. V trimming: 6 bases; J trimming: 0 bases; junction bases outside the gene matches: 3. CDR3 sequence (DNA): TGTGCCAGCAGGGACAGGGGTACCTCCTACGAGCAGTACTTC. Protein: CASRDRGTSYEQYF.

This clone was seen more than once but under ten times. The chain employs TRBV5-1 and TRBJ1-1; 11 nucleotides match TRBD1. Germline-derived CDR1 and CDR2 are SGHRS and YFSETQ. Trimming at V came to 4 bases and at J to 4 bases, leaving 3 bases not matched to a gene. This CDR3 region has 14 residues. CDR3 bases: TGCGCCAGCAGCACCGGGACAGGGGGCACTGAAGCTTTCTTT. It yields the protein CASSTGTGGTEAFF.

At least ten counts were recorded for this clone. This chain joins TRBV4-2 and TRBJ2-1; 9 positions match TRBD2. This CDR3 is built from 16 residues. The V gene's germline CDR1 is LGHNA and CDR2 YNFKEQ. Trimming cost V 0 bases and J 5 bases; bases outside gene matches: 5. CDR3 sequence (DNA): TGTGCCAGCAGCCAAGAGCCTAGCGGGGCCAACAATGAGCAGTTCTTC. Protein product: CASSQEPSGANNEQFF.

This clone was seen only a few times. The chain carries TRBV10-3 and TRBJ1-6; 10 nucleotides align to TRBD1. The CDR3 has 14 residues. Germline assignment: CDR1 ENHRY and CDR2 SYGVKD. V lost 8 bases, J lost 5 bases, and 3 bases stayed unmatched. CDR3 DNA sequence: TGTGCCATCCGGACAGGGGGAGATAATTCACCCCTCCACTTT. It translates to CAIRTGGDNSPLHF.

This clone was found many times. The genes are TRBV7-2 and TRBJ1-2, with D hard to call. CDR1 and CDR2 from the germline V gene are SGHTA and FQGNSA. Deletions cut 0 bases from V and 4 bases from J, with 9 bases between. The CDR3 contains 14 residues. CDR3 bases: TGTGCCAGCAGCTTAGCGCACGGAGGCTATGGCTACACCTTC. It encodes CASSLAHGGYGYTF.

Only a few counts were recorded for this clone. J is TRBJ2-7 and V is TRBV28, with D possibly TRBD2 on 6 matching bases. The ends were cut back, 8 bases at V and 2 bases at J, with 16 bases in the middle. This CDR3 contains 14 residues. Germline V CDR1 and CDR2: MDHEN, SYDVKM. The CDR3 is CASLRAGPTYEQYF. The CDR3 DNA reads as TGTGCCAGCTTAAGAGCGGGCCCCACCTACGAGCAGTACTTC.